This T cell receptor beta chain was recovered during a study of blood T cell repertoires in COVID-19. About the research overall: The United States, Italy and Spain provided the acute and convalescent COVID-19 samples.

The table came from immunoSEQ multiplex PCR; TCRdb's copy has only in-frame clones and leaves some out. Of about 150,000 clones listed, approximately 80% were seen once; the top ten hold 2.5% to 3%. In germline, CDR1 is SGHNT, CDR2 YENEEA. The CDR3 contains 12 residues. With V trimmed by 4 bases and J by 6 bases, 2 bases remained unmatched. The clonotype comes from a woman aged 55-69 years with acute or convalescent COVID-19. The V gene is TRBV11-3, the J gene TRBJ2-7, with 8 bases aligning to TRBD1. The sample comprised peripheral blood. DNA of the CDR3: TGTGCCAGCAGCTCCGGGACAGGCGAGCAGTACTTC. Protein: CASSSGTGEQYF.